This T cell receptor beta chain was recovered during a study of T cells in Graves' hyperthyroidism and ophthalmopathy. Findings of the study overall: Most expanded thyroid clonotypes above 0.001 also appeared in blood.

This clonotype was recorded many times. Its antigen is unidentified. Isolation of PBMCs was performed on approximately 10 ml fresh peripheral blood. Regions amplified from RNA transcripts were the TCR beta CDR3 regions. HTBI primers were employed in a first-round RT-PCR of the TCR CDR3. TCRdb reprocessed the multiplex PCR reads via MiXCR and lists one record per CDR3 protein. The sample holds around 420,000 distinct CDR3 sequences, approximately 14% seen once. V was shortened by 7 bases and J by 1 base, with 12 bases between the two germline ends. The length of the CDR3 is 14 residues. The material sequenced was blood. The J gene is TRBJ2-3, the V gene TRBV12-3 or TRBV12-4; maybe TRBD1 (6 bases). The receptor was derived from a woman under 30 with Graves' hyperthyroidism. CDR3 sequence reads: CASTQGFGTDTQYF. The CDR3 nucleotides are TGTGCCAGCACCCAGGGGTTTGGCACAGATACGCAGTATTTT.